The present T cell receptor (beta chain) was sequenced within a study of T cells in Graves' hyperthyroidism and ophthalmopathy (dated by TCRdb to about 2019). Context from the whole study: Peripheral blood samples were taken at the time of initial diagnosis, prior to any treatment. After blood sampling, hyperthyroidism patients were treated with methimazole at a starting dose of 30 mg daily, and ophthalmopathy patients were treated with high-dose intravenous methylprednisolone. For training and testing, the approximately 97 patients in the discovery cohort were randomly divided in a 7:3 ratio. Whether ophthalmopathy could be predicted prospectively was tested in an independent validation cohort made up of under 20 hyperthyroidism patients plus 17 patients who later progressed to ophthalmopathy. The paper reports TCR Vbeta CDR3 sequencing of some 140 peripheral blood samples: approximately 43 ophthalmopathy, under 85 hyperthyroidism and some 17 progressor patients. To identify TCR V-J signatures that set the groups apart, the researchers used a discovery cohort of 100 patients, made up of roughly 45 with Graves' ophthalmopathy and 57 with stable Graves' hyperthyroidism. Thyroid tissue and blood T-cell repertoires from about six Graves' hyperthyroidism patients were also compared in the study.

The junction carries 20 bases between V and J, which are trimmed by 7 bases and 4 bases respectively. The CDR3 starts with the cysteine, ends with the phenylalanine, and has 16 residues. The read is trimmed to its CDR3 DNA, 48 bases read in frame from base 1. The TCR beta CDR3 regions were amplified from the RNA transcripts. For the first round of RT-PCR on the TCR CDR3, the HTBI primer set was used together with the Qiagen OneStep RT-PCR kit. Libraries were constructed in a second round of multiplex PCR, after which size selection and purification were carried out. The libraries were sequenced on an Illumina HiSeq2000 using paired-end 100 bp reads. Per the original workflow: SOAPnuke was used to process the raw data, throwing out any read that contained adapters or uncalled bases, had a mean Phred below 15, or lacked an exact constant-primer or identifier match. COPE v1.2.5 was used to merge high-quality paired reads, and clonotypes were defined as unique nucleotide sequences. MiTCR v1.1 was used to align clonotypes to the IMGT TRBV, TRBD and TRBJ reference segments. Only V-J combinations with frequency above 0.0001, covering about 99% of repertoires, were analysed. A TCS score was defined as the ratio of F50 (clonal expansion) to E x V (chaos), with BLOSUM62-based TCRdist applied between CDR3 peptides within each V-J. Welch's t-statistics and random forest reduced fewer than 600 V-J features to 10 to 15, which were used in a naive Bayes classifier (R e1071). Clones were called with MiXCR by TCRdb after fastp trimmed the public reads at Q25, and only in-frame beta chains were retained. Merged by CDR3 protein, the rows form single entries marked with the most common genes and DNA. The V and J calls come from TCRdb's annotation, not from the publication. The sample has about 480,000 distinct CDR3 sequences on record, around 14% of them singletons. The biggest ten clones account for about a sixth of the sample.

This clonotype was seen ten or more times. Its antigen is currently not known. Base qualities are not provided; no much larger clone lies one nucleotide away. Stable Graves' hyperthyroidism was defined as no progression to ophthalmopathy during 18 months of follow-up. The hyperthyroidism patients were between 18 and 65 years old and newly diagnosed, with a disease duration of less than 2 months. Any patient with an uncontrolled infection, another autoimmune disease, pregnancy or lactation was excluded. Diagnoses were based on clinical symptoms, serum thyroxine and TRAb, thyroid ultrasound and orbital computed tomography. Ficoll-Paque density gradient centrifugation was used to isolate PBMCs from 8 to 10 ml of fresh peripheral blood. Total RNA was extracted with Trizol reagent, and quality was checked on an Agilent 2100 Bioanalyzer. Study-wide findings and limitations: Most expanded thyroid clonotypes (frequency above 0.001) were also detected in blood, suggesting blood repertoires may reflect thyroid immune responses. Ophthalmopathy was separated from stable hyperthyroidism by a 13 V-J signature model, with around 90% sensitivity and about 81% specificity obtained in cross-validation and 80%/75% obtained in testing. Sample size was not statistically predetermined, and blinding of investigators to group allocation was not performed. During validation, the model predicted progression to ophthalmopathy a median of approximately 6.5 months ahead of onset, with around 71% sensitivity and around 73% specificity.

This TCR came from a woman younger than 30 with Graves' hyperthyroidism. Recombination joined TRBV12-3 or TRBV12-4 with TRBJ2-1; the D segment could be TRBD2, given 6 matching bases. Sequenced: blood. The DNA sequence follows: TGTGCCAGCAATCCGACAAATAGGACTAAGTACAATGAGCAGTTCTTC. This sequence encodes CASNPTNRTKYNEQFF.